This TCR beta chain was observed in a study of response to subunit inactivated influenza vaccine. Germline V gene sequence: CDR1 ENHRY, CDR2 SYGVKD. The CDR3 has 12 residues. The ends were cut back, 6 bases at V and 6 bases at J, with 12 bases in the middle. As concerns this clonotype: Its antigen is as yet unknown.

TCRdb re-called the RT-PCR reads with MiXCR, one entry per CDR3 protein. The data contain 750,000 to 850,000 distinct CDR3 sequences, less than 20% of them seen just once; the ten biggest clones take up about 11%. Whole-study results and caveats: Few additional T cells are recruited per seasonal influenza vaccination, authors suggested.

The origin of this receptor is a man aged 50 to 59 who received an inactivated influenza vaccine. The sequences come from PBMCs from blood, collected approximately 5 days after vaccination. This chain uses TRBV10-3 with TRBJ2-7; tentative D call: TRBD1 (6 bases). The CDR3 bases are TGTGCCATCAGGGAACAGGGTCGCGAGCAGTACTTC. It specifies CAIREQGREQYF.